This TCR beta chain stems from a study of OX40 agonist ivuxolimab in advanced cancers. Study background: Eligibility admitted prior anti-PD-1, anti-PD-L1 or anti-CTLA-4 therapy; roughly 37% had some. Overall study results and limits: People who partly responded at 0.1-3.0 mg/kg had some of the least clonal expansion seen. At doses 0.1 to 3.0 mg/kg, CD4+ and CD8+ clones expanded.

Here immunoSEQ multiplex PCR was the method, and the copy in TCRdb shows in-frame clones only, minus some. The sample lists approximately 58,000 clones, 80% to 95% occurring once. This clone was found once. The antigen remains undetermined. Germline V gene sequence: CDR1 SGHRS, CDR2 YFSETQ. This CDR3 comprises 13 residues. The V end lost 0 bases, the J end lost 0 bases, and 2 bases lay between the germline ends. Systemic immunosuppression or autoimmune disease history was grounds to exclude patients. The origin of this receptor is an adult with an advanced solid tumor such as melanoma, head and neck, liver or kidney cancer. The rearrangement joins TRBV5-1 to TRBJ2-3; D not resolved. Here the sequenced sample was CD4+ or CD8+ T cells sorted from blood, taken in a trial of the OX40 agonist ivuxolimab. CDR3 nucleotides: TGCGCCAGCAGCTTGGCGAGCACAGATACGCAGTATTTT. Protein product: CASSLASTDTQYF. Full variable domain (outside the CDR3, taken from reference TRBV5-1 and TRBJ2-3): KAGVTQTPRYLIKTRGQQVTLSCSPISGHRSVSWYQQTPGQGLQFLFEYFSETQRNKGNFPGRFSGRQFSNSRSEMNVSTLELGDSALYLCASSLASTDTQYFGPGTRLTVL.